This T cell receptor (beta chain) was captured by sequencing in a study of blood T cell repertoires in COVID-19. Trimming at V came to 6 bases and at J to 5 bases, leaving 5 bases not matched to a gene. Per germline, CDR1 MNHEY and CDR2 SVGAGI. The CDR3 extends over 14 amino acids. In the original workflow: Reference gene primer amplification yielded estimated nucleated cell counts. Measured with immunoSEQ multiplex PCR; TCRdb has only the in-frame clones, and not every one. V, J and clone size are those of that table, while D and trimming were read from the DNA. Of more than 95,000 clones listed, around 83% are singletons.

The clonotype comes from a woman in her fifties or sixties in a cohort sampled during active or convalescent COVID-19. The genes are TRBV6-5 and TRBJ1-5, with 9 bases matching TRBD1. Sequenced sample: peripheral blood. CDR3 amino acids: CASSDRGYDQPQHF. Written as DNA, the CDR3 is TGTGCCAGCAGCGACAGGGGGTACGATCAGCCCCAGCATTTT.